This passage covers 29 T cell receptor beta chains from one sample sequenced in a study of shared clonotypes between healthy human individuals. Assay used: immunoSEQ multiplex PCR; TCRdb lists only in-frame clones, some missing. This table has 2,500,000 or so clones, roughly nine tenths appearing once. Specimen: naive CD4+ T cells sorted from blood. Subset meaning: CD45RA+ positively selected. The receptors originated from a man younger than 35 in good health.

This sequence joins TRBV7-2 and TRBJ2-5, with D tentatively TRBD2 (5 bases). The germline V gene has CDR1 SGHTA and CDR2 FQGNSA. There are 15 residues in the CDR3. The V end lost 0 bases, the J end lost 7 bases, and 15 bases lay between the germline ends. This chain's CDR3 is CASSLAPPPSGTQYF. As DNA, the CDR3 is TGTGCCAGCAGCTTAGCCCCGCCTCCCAGCGGGACCCAGTACTTC. Variable domain in full (rest from reference TRBV7-2 and TRBJ2-5): GAGVSQSPSNKVTEKGKDVELRCDPISGHTALYWYRQSLGQGLEFLIYFQGNSAPDKSGLPSDRFSAERTGGSVSTLTIQRTQQEDSAVYLCASSLAPPPSGTQYFGPGTRLLVL.

The J gene is TRBJ2-2, the V gene TRBV5-1; no clear D gene. Germline CDR1 is SGHRS and CDR2 is YFSETQ. The CDR3 has 15 residues. Trimming stripped 4 bases from V and 3 bases from J, with 13 bases between. CDR3 amino acids: CASSAGRGYTGELFF. CDR3 nucleotides: TGCGCCAGCAGCGCCGGACGCGGATACACCGGGGAGCTGTTTTTT.

V gene TRBV11-2 combines with J gene TRBJ1-1; D gene unclear. Germline CDR1 is SGHAT and CDR2 is FQNNGV. Trimming took 3 bases from V and 1 from J, leaving 12 bases between them. This CDR3 has 15 residues. As DNA, the CDR3 is TGTGCCAGCAGCTTGTTCGGGAGTTCGAACACTGAAGCTTTCTTT. It codes for CASSLFGSSNTEAFF. Complete variable domain (other parts from reference TRBV11-2 and TRBJ1-1): EAGVAQSPRYKIIEKRQSVAFWCNPISGHATLYWYQQILGQGPKLLIQFQNNGVVDDSQLPKDRFSAERLKGVDSTLKIQPAKLEDSAVYLCASSLFGSSNTEAFFGQGTRLTVV.

The genes are TRBV29-1 and TRBJ2-5, with D perhaps TRBD1 or TRBD2 (5 bases each). The CDR3 contains 13 residues. CDR1 SQVTM and CDR2 ANQGSEA come from the germline V gene. V was trimmed by 4 bases and J by 4 bases, leaving 13 bases between them. DNA of the CDR3: TGCAGCGTTGGACAGCGGTTAGGAGAGACCCAGTACTTC. Translation gives CSVGQRLGETQYF.

V gene TRBV4-1 combines with J gene TRBJ2-3, with 8 bases that match TRBD1. The germline gives CDR1 MGHRA, CDR2 YSYEKL. The trim removed 3 bases at V and 3 bases at J, leaving 5 bases unmatched. The CDR3 spans 15 residues. This CDR3 reads CASSQTDRATDTQYF. The CDR3, as DNA: TGCGCCAGCAGCCAGACGGACAGGGCGACAGATACGCAGTATTTT.

Only one count was recorded for this clone. The chain couples TRBV27 to TRBJ2-2; 7 bases map to TRBD2. This CDR3 has 16 amino acids. With 7 bases clipped from V and 4 bases from J, the junction kept 12 bases outside the gene matches. CDR1 is MNHEY, CDR2 SMNVEV, per germline (reference sequence). The CDR3, as DNA: TGTGCCAGCACCCGGAACGGGGGGAGGGGCACCGGGGAGCTGTTTTTT. Its protein product is CASTRNGGRGTGELFF.

The chain couples TRBV29-1 to TRBJ2-1, with 7 bases identical to TRBD1. From germline, CDR1 is SQVTM and CDR2 ANQGSEA. This CDR3 has 14 amino acids. The trim removed 4 bases at V and 3 bases at J, leaving 6 bases unmatched. The CDR3 loop reads CSVVPGTDYNEQFF. The CDR3 coding sequence is TGCAGCGTTGTACCTGGGACAGACTACAATGAGCAGTTCTTC.

The chain uses TRBV29-1 and TRBJ2-1; no reliable D call. This CDR3 is built from 12 residues. V lost 6 bases, J lost 5 bases, and 11 bases lay in between. Germline CDR1 is SQVTM and CDR2 is ANQGSEA. The CDR3 sequence: CSVPPQNNEQFF. As DNA, the CDR3 is TGCAGCGTCCCACCGCAAAACAATGAGCAGTTCTTC.

This sequence joins TRBV7-2 and TRBJ2-3, with TRBD1 identical over 7 bases. There are 15 residues in the CDR3. V trimming: 5 bases; J trimming: 1 base; junction bases outside the gene matches: 6. Germline V lookup: CDR1 SGHTA, CDR2 FQGNSA. CDR3 amino acids: CASSHRGLGTDTQYF. The CDR3 DNA follows: TGTGCCAGCAGCCACAGGGGCTTAGGCACAGATACGCAGTATTTT.

V is TRBV11-2 and J is TRBJ2-1, with 12 bases identical to TRBD2. Per the germline V gene, CDR1 is SGHAT and CDR2 is FQNNGV. V was pared by 4 bases and J by 7 bases, with 11 bases of the junction left unmatched. CDR3 size: 17 residues. CDR3 DNA: TGTGCCAGCAGCTCGACTAGCGGGGGCCCCCCGGGGAATGAGCAGTTCTTC. This encodes CASSSTSGGPPGNEQFF.

The sample holds a few counts of this clone. The V gene is TRBV5-1, the J gene TRBJ2-3; TRBD1 aligns across 9 bases. Germline trimming cut 0 bases from V and 3 bases from J; bases unmatched to any gene: 2. This CDR3 spans 15 amino acids. The germline CDR1 and CDR2 sequences are SGHRS and YFSETQ. CDR3 coding DNA: TGCGCCAGCAGCTTGGACAGGGGGCTAACAGATACGCAGTATTTT. It translates to CASSLDRGLTDTQYF.

The rearrangement uses TRBV7-8 and TRBJ1-1; 8 positions agree with TRBD1. V trimming: 7 bases; J trimming: 7 bases; junction bases outside the gene matches: 8. The CDR3 sequence is 13 residues long. The germline CDR1 and CDR2 sequences are SGHVS and FQNEAQ. The CDR3 here is CASTTTGGIEAFF. CDR3 DNA: TGTGCCAGCACCACAACAGGGGGAATTGAAGCTTTCTTT.

V and J are TRBV5-1 and TRBJ2-5, with D perhaps TRBD2 (6 bases). V was shortened by 1 base and J by 4 bases, with 14 bases between the two germline ends. This CDR3 is built from 15 residues. Germline values: CDR1 SGHRS, CDR2 YFSETQ. The CDR3 DNA reads as TGCGCCAGCAGCTTGAAGGGACTCTGGGGAGAGACCCAGTACTTC. Its translation: CASSLKGLWGETQYF.

V usage is TRBV18 and J usage is TRBJ2-7; D may be TRBD1 (6 bases). V was trimmed by 1 base and J by 5 bases, leaving 6 bases between them. This CDR3 has 12 amino acids. Germline CDR1 is KGHSH and CDR2 is LQKENI. CDR3 sequence: CASSPRGHEQYF. The CDR3 bases are TGTGCCAGCTCACCACGGGGGCACGAGCAGTACTTC.

The gene calls are TRBV7-2 and TRBJ2-5, with 7 nucleotides matching TRBD1. Trimming cost V 2 bases and J 5 bases; bases outside gene matches: 17. From germline, CDR1 is SGHTA and CDR2 FQGNSA. There are 18 residues in the CDR3. DNA of the CDR3: TGTGCCAGCAGCTTAAGGAGGTCCGAGGGGGCGATAAAGGAGACCCAGTACTTC. This encodes CASSLRRSEGAIKETQYF.

V is TRBV28 and J is TRBJ1-3; 7 bases align to TRBD1. V shed 3 bases and J 7 bases; nucleotides not matched to a gene: 6. The CDR3 extends over 14 amino acids. CDR1 and CDR2 from the germline V gene are MDHEN and SYDVKM. The CDR3 sequence is CASSFGDRGNTIYF. DNA of the CDR3: TGTGCCAGCAGTTTCGGGGACAGAGGGAACACCATATATTTT. Full variable domain (remainder filled in from reference TRBV28 and TRBJ1-3): DVKVTQSSRYLVKRTGEKVFLECVQDMDHENMFWYRQDPGLGLRLIYFSYDVKMKEKGDIPEGYSVSREKKERFSLILESASTNQTSMYLCASSFGDRGNTIYFGEGSWLTVV.

The gene calls are TRBV4-2 and TRBJ1-6; D not certain. This CDR3 comprises 13 residues. From germline, CDR1 is LGHNA and CDR2 YNFKEQ. V lost 0 bases and J lost 16, with 13 bases in between. The CDR3, as DNA: TGTGCCAGCAGCCAAGAAACCCCAACTCCTCTCCACTTT. Protein product: CASSQETPTPLHF.

This chain joins TRBV5-6 and TRBJ2-1; 14 bases line up with TRBD2. With 3 bases clipped from V and 6 bases from J, the junction kept 8 bases outside the gene matches. This CDR3 region has 17 residues. Germline loops: CDR1 SGHDT, CDR2 YYEEEE. CDR3 coding DNA: TGTGCCAGCAGCTACGACCCCGGGACTAGCGGGAGCAATGAGCAGTTCTTC. It is translated as CASSYDPGTSGSNEQFF.

The V and J genes are TRBV19 and TRBJ2-1; D not certain. The CDR3 is 16 amino acids. The V gene lost 3 bases and the J gene lost 0 bases, with 12 bases spanning the gap. The germline V gene encodes CDR1 LNHDA and CDR2 SQIVND (reference sequence). CDR3 nucleotides: TGTGCCAGTAGTATCCTTGACTCCGGCTCCTACAATGAGCAGTTCTTC. Protein product: CASSILDSGSYNEQFF. The variable domain in full, completed from reference TRBV19 and TRBJ2-1, reads DGGITQSPKYLFRKEGQNVTLSCEQNLNHDAMYWYRQDPGQGLRLIYYSQIVNDFQKGDIAEGYSVSREKKESFPLTVTSAQKNPTAFYLCASSILDSGSYNEQFFGPGTRLTVL.

The chain employs TRBV6-5 and TRBJ1-1; D remains ambiguous. Trimming removed 2 bases from V and 0 bases from J, with 10 bases in between. Germline V gene sequence: CDR1 MNHEY, CDR2 SVGAGI. The length of the CDR3 is 15 residues. The CDR3 DNA reads as TGTGCCAGCAGTTACGGCAGCAATTTGAACACTGAAGCTTTCTTT. It yields the protein CASSYGSNLNTEAFF.

J is TRBJ2-2 and V is TRBV7-8; TRBD2 matches 8 bases. This CDR3 has 15 amino acids. V shed 7 bases and J 4 bases; nucleotides not matched to a gene: 8. From germline, CDR1 is SGHVS and CDR2 FQNEAQ. The CDR3 nucleotides are TGTGCCAGCACCAGACTCGGGGGGGTCACCGGGGAGCTGTTTTTT. This gives the protein CASTRLGGVTGELFF.

The chain employs TRBV29-1 and TRBJ2-1; D is possibly TRBD1 (6 bases). CDR3 length: 16 amino acids. CDR1 is SQVTM, CDR2 ANQGSEA, per germline. Trimming shortened V by 4 bases and J by 0 bases, and 16 bases separated the two germline ends. In DNA form, the CDR3 reads TGCAGCGTTGTGCGCAGGGGCAACTACTCCTACAATGAGCAGTTCTTC. Amino acids: CSVVRRGNYSYNEQFF.

The chain links TRBV5-1 to TRBJ1-6; the D gene is possibly TRBD1 (5 bases). The CDR3 sequence is 14 residues long. V gave up 1 base and J gave up 7 bases, with 9 bases separating them. Germline values: CDR1 SGHRS, CDR2 YFSETQ. The CDR3 sequence: CASSLTSGNSPLHF. The DNA of the CDR3 is TGCGCCAGCAGCTTGACGTCAGGGAATTCACCCCTCCACTTT.

The chain employs TRBV7-2 and TRBJ2-1, with TRBD1 matching 7 bases. The CDR3 runs 13 residues. The ends lost 4 bases at V and 13 bases at J; junction bases unmatched: 10. Germline V gene lookup returns CDR1 SGHTA and CDR2 FQGNSA. Here the CDR3 DNA reads TGTGCCAGCAGCTACGAATACAGGGGAGAACAGTTCTTC. Its translation is CASSYEYRGEQFF.

Here the CDR3 reads CATSSPPEGNTIYF. The DNA of the CDR3 is TGTGCCACCAGCAGCCCCCCCGAAGGAAACACCATATATTTT. The chain carries TRBV15 and TRBJ1-3; D unresolved. V was shortened by 3 bases and J by 4 bases, with 10 bases between the two germline ends. Germline-derived CDR1 and CDR2 are LNHNV and YYDKDF (reference sequence). The CDR3 loop spans 14 amino acids. The full variable domain, rest sourced from reference TRBV15 and TRBJ1-3, is DAMVIQNPRYQVTQFGKPVTLSCSQTLNHNVMYWYQQKSSQAPKLLFHYYDKDFNNEADTPDNFQSRRPNTSFCFLDIRSPGLGDTAMYLCATSSPPEGNTIYFGEGSWLTVV.

This rearrangement joins TRBV29-1 to TRBJ1-4; D is possibly TRBD1 (6 bases). There are 12 residues in the CDR3. Per the germline V gene, CDR1 is SQVTM and CDR2 is ANQGSEA. In nucleotides, the CDR3 is TGCAGTACAAGGACAGAGGGTGAAAAACTGTTTTTT. Translating it yields CSTRTEGEKLFF.

The V call is TRBV6-1, the J call TRBJ2-2; D is perhaps TRBD1 (6 bases). This CDR3 is built from 16 residues. V dropped 3 bases and J dropped 6 bases, with 17 bases sitting between them. Per germline, CDR1 MNHNS and CDR2 SASEGT. The CDR3 nucleotides are TGTGCCAGCAGTGATGACCCAATAAACAGGGCCGGGGAGCTGTTTTTT. Translation: CASSDDPINRAGELFF.

The genes are TRBV7-9 and TRBJ2-5, with TRBD2 as a possible D gene (5 bases). The V gene lost 5 bases and the J gene lost 3 bases, with 16 bases spanning the gap. The CDR3 contains 15 residues. Germline loops: CDR1 SEHNR, CDR2 FQNEAQ (reference sequence). CDR3 sequence: CASSPPRAVEETQYF. The DNA of the CDR3 is TGTGCCAGCAGCCCCCCTAGAGCGGTAGAAGAGACCCAGTACTTC.

This chain's CDR3 is CASSSGQGTPLHF. As DNA, the CDR3 is TGTGCCAGCAGCTCGGGACAGGGTACACCCCTCCACTTT. This chain links TRBV5-4 with TRBJ1-6; TRBD1 matches 9 bases. This CDR3 comprises 13 residues. Per germline, CDR1 SGHNT and CDR2 YYREEE (reference sequence). V was pared by 3 bases and J by 11 bases, with 3 bases of the junction left unmatched.